This TCR beta chain is drawn from a study of T cells after yellow fever vaccination. TCRdb independently ran MiXCR on the 5' RACE reads; one entry per CDR3 protein. The table has about 85,000 distinct CDR3 sequences, 13% seen once; the top ten hold roughly 24%. The sequences come from CD8+ T cells not binding an NS4B(214-222) dextramer, sorted from PBMCs, collected 21 days after the first yellow fever vaccination. The receptor was derived from a man aged 18 to 30 who received the YFV17D yellow fever vaccine.

As DNA, the CDR3 is TGCGCCAGCAGCCACCTCACTAGCGGGGTTCAAGCAGATACGCAGTATTTT. It yields the protein CASSHLTSGVQADTQYF. The chain is built from TRBV5-1 and TRBJ2-3, with 10 bases lining up with TRBD2. V dropped 4 bases and J dropped 4; count of bases not matched to a gene: 12. The CDR3 contains 17 residues. Germline CDR1 SGHRS, CDR2 YFSETQ.